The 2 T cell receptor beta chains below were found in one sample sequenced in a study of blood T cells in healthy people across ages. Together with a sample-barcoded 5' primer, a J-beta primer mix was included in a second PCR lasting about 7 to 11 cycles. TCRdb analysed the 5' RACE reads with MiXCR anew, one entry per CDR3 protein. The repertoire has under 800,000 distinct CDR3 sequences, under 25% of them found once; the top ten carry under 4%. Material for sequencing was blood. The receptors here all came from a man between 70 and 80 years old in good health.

Written as DNA, the CDR3 is TGTGCCAGCAGCTCTGAAGCCGGGACAAGGAATGAAAAACTGTTTTTT. This encodes CASSSEAGTRNEKLFF. The gene calls are TRBV7-2 and TRBJ1-4, with D possibly matching TRBD1 (6 bases). The V end lost 4 bases, the J end lost 5 bases, and 17 bases lay between the germline ends. The CDR3 sequence is 16 residues long. CDR1 is SGHTA, CDR2 FQGNSA, per germline.

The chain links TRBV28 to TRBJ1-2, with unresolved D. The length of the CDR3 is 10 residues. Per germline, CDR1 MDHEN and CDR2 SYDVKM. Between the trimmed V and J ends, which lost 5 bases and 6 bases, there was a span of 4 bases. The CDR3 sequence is CASSRDGYTF. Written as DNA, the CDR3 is TGTGCCAGCAGTCGAGATGGCTACACCTTC.